This TCR beta chain came from a study of blood T cell repertoires in COVID-19 (TCRdb year 2020). Context from the whole study: The collaborator samples originated in the United States, Italy and Spain and spanned the acute and convalescent phases of COVID-19. The prospective study material was composed of cDNA or gDNA derived from T cells, B-cell-depleted T cells, or PBMCs. Deeply sampled blood TCRbeta repertoires from subjects exposed to, actively infected with, or recovered from COVID-19 were included in the dataset. The repertoires were released in a freely available public database intended as a resource for research on the immune response to SARS-CoV-2. The samples were drawn from the first 160 participants of the ongoing ImmuneRACE study and from 950 to 1,500 subjects provided by 6 global collaborators. The sample metadata nearly always contained a de-identified subject ID, COVID-19 status, age in years and sex. Where HLA class I and class II types were available, the types were taken from metadata supplied by the sample provider, not from assay-based typing. Results and caveats for the whole study, not just this receptor: The amount of clinical and demographic metadata varied by source and participant and was provided uncurated.

Collaborating institutions collected whole blood in K2EDTA tubes following their own protocols. Collaborator samples were shipped for TCRbeta analysis as frozen whole blood, isolated PBMCs, or DNA extracted from either sample type. Points on this clone: What this receptor recognizes is not known. Nothing much larger sits one base from this clone, and base qualities are not available.

V is trimmed back by 4 bases and J by 6 bases, and the junction contains 9 bases that no gene match accounts for. From the cysteine through the phenylalanine, the CDR3 covers 14 amino acids. The entry retains the CDR3 DNA only, 42 bases that are in frame from base 1. CDR1 and CDR2, looked up from the germline V gene (reference sequence), are LGHDT and YNNKEL. TCRbeta CDR3 regions were amplified from genomic DNA by means of the immunoSEQ Assay, a bias-controlled multiplex PCR. As for the original processing: Within the assay, amplification of reference gene primers was used to estimate how many nucleated cells each sample contained. To quantify the absolute abundance of each unique TCRbeta CDR3 rearrangement, sequence reads were collapsed and filtered. For each sample, productive Simpson clonality was calculated by taking the square root of Simpson's diversity index across productive rearrangements. TCRdb took over this immuneACCESS table, retaining in-frame rearrangements with V and J assigned. Such tables are incomplete; in checked studies, under half of the missing clones stem from an unresolved V gene, and the remainder is unexplained. The DNA was the basis for D and trimming; V, J and clone size are from that table. The sample table shows under 250,000 clones, and around four fifths are seen once. Around 8.1% of the sample goes to the ten largest clones.

Sequencing input: peripheral blood. This TCR came from a man in his forties with active or convalescent COVID-19. Recombination joined TRBV3-1 (or the pseudogene TRBV3-2) with TRBJ2-7; 7 bases in between match TRBD1. The nucleotide sequence is TGTGCCAGCAGCCCCGGGGCACAGGGGCGCGAGCAGTACTTC. Its protein is CASSPGAQGREQYF.